This T cell receptor (beta chain) was captured in a study of cytomegalovirus exposure and HLA in healthy donors. This CDR3 region has 15 residues. With V trimmed by 3 bases and J by 6 bases, 6 bases remained unmatched. Germline lookup yields CDR1 SGHVS and CDR2 FQNEAQ. TCRdb's copy holds only in-frame clones and misses some; the assay was immunoSEQ multiplex PCR. Seen here are over 150,000 clones, more than 65% observed once, and the top ten hold under 3.5%. The study drew the donors from its approximately 130-subject validation cohort, separate from the approximately 690-subject first cohort. The chain has TRBV7-8 and TRBJ2-2; 8 bases are a match to TRBD1. Sequencing input: PBMCs. This receptor was obtained from a woman under 30 in good health and CMV-seropositive. The CDR3 loop is CASSLPRGRSGELFF. For the CDR3, the DNA is TGTGCCAGCAGCTTGCCCAGGGGGCGGTCCGGGGAGCTGTTTTTT.